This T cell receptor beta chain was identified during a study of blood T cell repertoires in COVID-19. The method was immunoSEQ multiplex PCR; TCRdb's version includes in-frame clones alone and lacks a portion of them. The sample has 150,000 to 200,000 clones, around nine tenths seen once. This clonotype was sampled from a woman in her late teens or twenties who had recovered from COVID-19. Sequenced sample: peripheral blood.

CDR3 protein: CATSETGTGPRGYGYTF. Here the CDR3 DNA reads TGTGCCACCAGTGAAACCGGGACAGGCCCGCGGGGCTATGGCTACACCTTC. The rearrangement uses TRBV24-1 and TRBJ1-2, with TRBD1 matching 8 bases. Germline V gene sequence: CDR1 KGHDR, CDR2 SFDVKD. This CDR3 contains 17 residues. Trimming removed 4 bases from V and 4 bases from J; junction bases left unmatched: 13.